The 2 T cell receptor beta chains below were found in one sample sequenced in a study of cytomegalovirus exposure and HLA in healthy donors. The PCR was carried out with 60 Vbeta primers and 13 Jbeta primers. The assay was immunoSEQ multiplex PCR, and TCRdb's table has in-frame clones only and misses some. The table records 120,000 or so clones, approximately 8% of them present only once. The specimen sequenced was PBMCs. The receptor source for this set is a middle-aged woman in good health and CMV-seropositive.

This clone was picked up a small number of times. The chain recombines TRBV30 with TRBJ2-2, with 7 bases that match TRBD1. Germline V gene sequence: CDR1 GTSNPN, CDR2 SVGIG (reference sequence). Trimming at V came to 7 bases and at J to 0 bases, leaving 2 bases not matched to a gene. The CDR3 length is 13 residues. CDR3 amino acids: CASDRPNTGELFF. CDR3 DNA sequence: TGTGCCTCGGACAGGCCGAACACCGGGGAGCTGTTTTTT.

This clone has just a few counts. The chain combines TRBV19 with TRBJ1-2; no clear D. V lost 5 bases, J lost 8 bases, and 15 bases lay in between. The CDR3 runs 13 residues. Germline lookup yields CDR1 LNHDA and CDR2 SQIVND (reference sequence). In nucleotides, the CDR3 is TGTGCCAGTAGTCCCCCCGGGGAATCGGGCTACACCTTC. Translation gives CASSPPGESGYTF. The full variable domain, with the rest looked up from reference TRBV19 and TRBJ1-2, is DGGITQSPKYLFRKEGQNVTLSCEQNLNHDAMYWYRQDPGQGLRLIYYSQIVNDFQKGDIAEGYSVSREKKESFPLTVTSAQKNPTAFYLCASSPPGESGYTFGSGTRLTVV.